Here is one TCR beta chain with its context. Its antigen is as yet unknown. These data are taken from a study of shared clonotypes between healthy human individuals. Across the whole study: Each donor contributed plates that comprised three CD4 naive, three CD4 memory, two CD8 naive and one CD8 memory. Study conclusions and caveats: Larger richness was generally estimated for naive than memory subsets.

The length of the CDR3 is 13 residues. Per the germline V gene, CDR1 is SEHNR and CDR2 is FQNEAQ (reference sequence). Trimming took off 1 base at V and 6 bases at J, with 8 bases between the two ends. Sequencing used immunoSEQ multiplex PCR; TCRdb keeps in-frame clones, though not all of them. The top ten clones hold more than 0.1% of a sample with more than 2 million clones, roughly 94% of them seen once. The clonotype was recovered from a man aged 18 to 30 in good health. The V and J genes are TRBV7-9 and TRBJ2-3, with a possible D match to TRBD2 (5 bases). Sequencing was carried out using naive CD4+ T cells sorted from blood. The subset denotes: CD45RA+ positively selected. CDR3 protein: CASSLGTWDTQYF. CDR3 DNA: TGTGCCAGCAGCTTAGGGACTTGGGATACGCAGTATTTT.